This TCR beta chain comes out of a study of graft-versus-host responses after intestinal transplantation. Study background: Anti-thymocyte globulin induction, then tacrolimus and steroids for about three years, went to all recipients.

General study findings and limits: GvH clones occurred in recipient marrow; some first appeared in ileum or blood.

There are a few counts of this clone. The germline gives CDR1 LGHNA, CDR2 YNFKEQ. The CDR3 consists of 15 residues. The ends lost 5 bases at V and 5 bases at J; junction bases unmatched: 8. The protocol was immunoSEQ multiplex PCR, while the TCRdb copy is restricted to in-frame clones and leaves out a portion. Altogether about 7,000 clones are present, 25% to 40% being singletons, with the ten largest covering 6%. Co-plated with roughly 200,000 CFSE-labeled responder cells were roughly 200,000 irradiated, violet-dye-labeled stimulator cells. CD3+CD4+ and CD3+CD8+ responders that were proliferating and CFSE-low were sorted post-reaction.

The J gene is TRBJ2-5, the V gene TRBV4-2; 10 bases fit TRBD2. The receptor was derived from a human patient who was an organ donor for intestinal transplantation. The source material was alloreactive CD8+ T cells from a mixed lymphocyte reaction culture, sampled before transplantation. The subset: CFSE-low proliferating T cells sorted from approximately 6-day pre-transplant mixed lymphocyte reaction (GvH or HvG direction). CDR3 region: CASSSTSGQWETQYF. Written as DNA, the CDR3 is TGTGCCAGCAGCTCGACTAGCGGGCAGTGGGAGACCCAGTACTTC.